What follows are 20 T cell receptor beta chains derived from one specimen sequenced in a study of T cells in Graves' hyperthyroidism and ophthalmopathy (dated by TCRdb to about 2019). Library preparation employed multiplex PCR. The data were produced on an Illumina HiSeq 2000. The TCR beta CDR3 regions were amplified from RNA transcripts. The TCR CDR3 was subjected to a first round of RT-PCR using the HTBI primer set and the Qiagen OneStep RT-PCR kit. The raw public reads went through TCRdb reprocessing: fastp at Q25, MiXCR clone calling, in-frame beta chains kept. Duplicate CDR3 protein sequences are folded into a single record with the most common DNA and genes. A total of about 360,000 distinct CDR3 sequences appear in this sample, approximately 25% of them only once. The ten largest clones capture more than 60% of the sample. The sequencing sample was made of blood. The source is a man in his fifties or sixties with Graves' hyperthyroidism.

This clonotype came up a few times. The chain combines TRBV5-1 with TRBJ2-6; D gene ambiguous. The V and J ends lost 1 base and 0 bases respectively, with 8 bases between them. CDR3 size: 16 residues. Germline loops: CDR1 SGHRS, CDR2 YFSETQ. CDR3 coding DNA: TGCGCCAGCAGCTTGATCCCCAGCTCTGGGGCCAACGTCCTGACTTTC. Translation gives CASSLIPSSGANVLTF.

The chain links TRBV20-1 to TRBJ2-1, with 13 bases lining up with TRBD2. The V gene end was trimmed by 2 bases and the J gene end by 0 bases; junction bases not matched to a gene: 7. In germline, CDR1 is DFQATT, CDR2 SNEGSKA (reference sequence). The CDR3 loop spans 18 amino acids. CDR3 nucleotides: TGCAGTGCTAGAATGGGACTAGCGGGAATCCCCTCCTACAATGAGCAGTTCTTC. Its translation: CSARMGLAGIPSYNEQFF.

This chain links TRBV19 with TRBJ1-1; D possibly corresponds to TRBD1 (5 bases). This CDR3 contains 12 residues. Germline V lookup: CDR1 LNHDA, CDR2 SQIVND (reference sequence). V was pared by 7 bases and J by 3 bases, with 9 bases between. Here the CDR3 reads CASTQGDTEAFF. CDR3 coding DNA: TGTGCCAGTACCCAGGGAGACACTGAAGCTTTCTTT.

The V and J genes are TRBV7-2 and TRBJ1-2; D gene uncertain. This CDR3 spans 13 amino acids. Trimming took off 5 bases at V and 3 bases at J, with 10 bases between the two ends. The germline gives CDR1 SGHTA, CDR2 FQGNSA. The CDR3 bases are TGTGCCAGCAGCCCCCGCCGGGACTATGGCTACACCTTC. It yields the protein CASSPRRDYGYTF.

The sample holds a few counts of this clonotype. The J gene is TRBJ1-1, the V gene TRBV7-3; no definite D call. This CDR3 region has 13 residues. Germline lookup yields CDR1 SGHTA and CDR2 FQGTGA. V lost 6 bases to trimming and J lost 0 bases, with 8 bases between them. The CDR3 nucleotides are TGTGCCAGCAGTCCAAATGTGAACACTGAAGCTTTCTTT. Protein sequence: CASSPNVNTEAFF. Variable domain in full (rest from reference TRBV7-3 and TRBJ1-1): GAGVSQTPSNKVTEKGKYVELRCDPISGHTALYWYRQSLGQGPEFLIYFQGTGAADDSGLPNDRFFAVRPEGSVSTLKIQRTERGDSAVYLCASSPNVNTEAFFGQGTRLTVV.

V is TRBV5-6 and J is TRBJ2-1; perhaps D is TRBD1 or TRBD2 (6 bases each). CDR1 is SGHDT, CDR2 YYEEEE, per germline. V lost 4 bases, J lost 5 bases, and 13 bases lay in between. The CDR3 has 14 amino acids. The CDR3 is CASSPPGGHNEQFF. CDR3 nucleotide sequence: TGTGCCAGCAGCCCCCCTGGGGGGCACAATGAGCAGTTCTTC. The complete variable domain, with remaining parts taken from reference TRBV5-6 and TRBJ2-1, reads DAGVTQSPTHLIKTRGQQVTLRCSPKSGHDTVSWYQQALGQGPQFIFQYYEEEERQRGNFPDRFSGHQFPNYSSELNVNALLLGDSALYLCASSPPGGHNEQFFGPGTRLTVL.

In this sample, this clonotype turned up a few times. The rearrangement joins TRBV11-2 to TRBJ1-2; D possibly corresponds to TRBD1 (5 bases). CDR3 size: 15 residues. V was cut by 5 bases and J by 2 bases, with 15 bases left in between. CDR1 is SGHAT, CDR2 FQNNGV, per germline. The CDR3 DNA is TGTGCCAGCAGCCCAGGGTCTCGGGAAAACTATGGCTACACCTTC. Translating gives CASSPGSRENYGYTF.

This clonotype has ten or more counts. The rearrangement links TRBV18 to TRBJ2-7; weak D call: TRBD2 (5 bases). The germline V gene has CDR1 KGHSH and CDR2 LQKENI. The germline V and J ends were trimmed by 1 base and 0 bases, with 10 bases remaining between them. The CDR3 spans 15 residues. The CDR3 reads CASSPQRVSSYEQYF. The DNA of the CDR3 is TGTGCCAGCTCACCACAGAGGGTTAGCTCCTACGAGCAGTACTTC. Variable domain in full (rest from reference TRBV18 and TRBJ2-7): NAGVMQNPRHLVRRRGQEARLRCSPMKGHSHVYWYRQLPEEGLKFMVYLQKENIIDESGMPKERFSAEFPKEGPSILRIQQVVRGDSAAYFCASSPQRVSSYEQYFGPGTRLTVT.

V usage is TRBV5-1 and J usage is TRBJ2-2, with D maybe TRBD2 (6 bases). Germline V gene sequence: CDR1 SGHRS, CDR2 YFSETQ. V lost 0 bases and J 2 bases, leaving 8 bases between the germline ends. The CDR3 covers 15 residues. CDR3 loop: CASSLVGGNTGELFF. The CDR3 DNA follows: TGCGCCAGCAGCTTGGTGGGGGGAAACACCGGGGAGCTGTTTTTT. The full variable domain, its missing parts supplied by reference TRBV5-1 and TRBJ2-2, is KAGVTQTPRYLIKTRGQQVTLSCSPISGHRSVSWYQQTPGQGLQFLFEYFSETQRNKGNFPGRFSGRQFSNSRSEMNVSTLELGDSALYLCASSLVGGNTGELFFGEGSRLTVL.

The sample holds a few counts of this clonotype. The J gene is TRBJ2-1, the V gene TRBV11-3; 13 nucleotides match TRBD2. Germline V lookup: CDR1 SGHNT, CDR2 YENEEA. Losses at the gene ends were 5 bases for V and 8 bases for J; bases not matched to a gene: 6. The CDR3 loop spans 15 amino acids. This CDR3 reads CASSAGLAGEYEQFF. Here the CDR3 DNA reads TGTGCCAGCAGCGCAGGACTAGCGGGAGAGTATGAGCAGTTCTTC. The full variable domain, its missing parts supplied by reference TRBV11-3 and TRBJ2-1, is EAGVVQSPRYKIIEKKQPVAFWCNPISGHNTLYWYLQNLGQGPELLIRYENEEAVDDSQLPKDRFSAERLKGVDSTLKIQPAELGDSAVYLCASSAGLAGEYEQFFGPGTRLTVL.

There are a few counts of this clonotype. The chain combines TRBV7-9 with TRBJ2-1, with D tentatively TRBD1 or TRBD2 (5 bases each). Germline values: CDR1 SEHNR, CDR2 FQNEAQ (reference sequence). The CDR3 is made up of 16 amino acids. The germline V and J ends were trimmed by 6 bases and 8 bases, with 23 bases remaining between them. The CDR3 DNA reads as TGTGCCAGCAGTTCAAATGGGGACGCCCTAATCCATGAGCAGTTCTTC. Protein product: CASSSNGDALIHEQFF.

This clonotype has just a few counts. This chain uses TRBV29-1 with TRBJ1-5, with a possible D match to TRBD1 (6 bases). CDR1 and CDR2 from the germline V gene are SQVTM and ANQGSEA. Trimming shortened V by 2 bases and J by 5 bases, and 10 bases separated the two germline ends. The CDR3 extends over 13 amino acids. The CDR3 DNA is TGCAGCGTTGAAACAGGGCAGGATCAGCCCCAGCATTTT. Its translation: CSVETGQDQPQHF. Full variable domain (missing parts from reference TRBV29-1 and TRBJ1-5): SAVISQKPSRDICQRGTSLTIQCQVDSQVTMMFWYRQQPGQSLTLIATANQGSEATYESGFVIDKFPISRPNLTFSTLTVSNMSPEDSSIYLCSVETGQDQPQHFGDGTRLSIL.

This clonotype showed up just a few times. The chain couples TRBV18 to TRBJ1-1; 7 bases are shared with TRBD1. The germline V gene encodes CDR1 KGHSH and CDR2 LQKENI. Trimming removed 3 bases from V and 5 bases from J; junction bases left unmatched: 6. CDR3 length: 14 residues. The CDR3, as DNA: TGTGCCAGCTCACCGGGAGGGGGCGGGACTGAAGCTTTCTTT. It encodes CASSPGGGGTEAFF.

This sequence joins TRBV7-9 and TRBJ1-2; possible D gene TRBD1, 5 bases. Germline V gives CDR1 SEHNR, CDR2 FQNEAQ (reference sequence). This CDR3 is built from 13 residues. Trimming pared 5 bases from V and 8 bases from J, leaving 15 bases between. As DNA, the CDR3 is TGTGCCAGCAGCCCACCGGGGGACGGGGGCTACACCTTC. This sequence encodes CASSPPGDGGYTF.

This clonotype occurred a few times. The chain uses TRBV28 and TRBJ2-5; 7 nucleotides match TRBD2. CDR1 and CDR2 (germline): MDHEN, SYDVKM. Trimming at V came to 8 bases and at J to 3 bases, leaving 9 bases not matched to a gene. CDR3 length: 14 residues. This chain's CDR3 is CASGKKTSKETQYF. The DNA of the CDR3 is TGTGCCAGCGGAAAAAAGACTAGCAAAGAGACCCAGTACTTC.

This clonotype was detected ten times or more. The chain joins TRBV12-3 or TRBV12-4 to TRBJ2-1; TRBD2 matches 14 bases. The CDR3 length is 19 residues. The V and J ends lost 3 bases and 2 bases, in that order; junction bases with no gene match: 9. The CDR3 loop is CASSFRTSGRTQAYNEQFF. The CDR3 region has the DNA TGTGCCAGCAGTTTCAGGACTAGCGGGAGGACCCAAGCCTACAATGAGCAGTTCTTC.

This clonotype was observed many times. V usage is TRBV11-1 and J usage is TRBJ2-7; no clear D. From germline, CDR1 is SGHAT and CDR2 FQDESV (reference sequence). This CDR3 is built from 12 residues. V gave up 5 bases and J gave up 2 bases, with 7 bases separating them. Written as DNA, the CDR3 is TGTGCCAGCAGCCCGCCCGCCTACGAGCAGTACTTC. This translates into CASSPPAYEQYF. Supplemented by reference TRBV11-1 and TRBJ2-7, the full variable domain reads EAEVAQSPRYKITEKSQAVAFWCDPISGHATLYWYRQILGQGPELLVQFQDESVVDDSQLPKDRFSAERLKGVDSTLKIQPAELGDSAMYLCASSPPAYEQYFGPGTRLTVT.

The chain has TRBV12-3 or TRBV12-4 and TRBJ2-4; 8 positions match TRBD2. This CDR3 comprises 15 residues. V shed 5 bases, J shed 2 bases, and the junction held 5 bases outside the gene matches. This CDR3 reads CASSSGSVPKNIQYF. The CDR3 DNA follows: TGTGCCAGCAGTAGCGGGAGCGTGCCCAAAAACATTCAGTACTTC.

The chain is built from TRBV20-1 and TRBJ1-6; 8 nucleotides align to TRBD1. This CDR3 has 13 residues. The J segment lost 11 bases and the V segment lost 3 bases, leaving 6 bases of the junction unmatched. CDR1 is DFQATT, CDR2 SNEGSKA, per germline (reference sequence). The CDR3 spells CSARTGEGPPLHF. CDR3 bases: TGCAGTGCTAGGACAGGGGAAGGGCCACCCCTCCACTTT.

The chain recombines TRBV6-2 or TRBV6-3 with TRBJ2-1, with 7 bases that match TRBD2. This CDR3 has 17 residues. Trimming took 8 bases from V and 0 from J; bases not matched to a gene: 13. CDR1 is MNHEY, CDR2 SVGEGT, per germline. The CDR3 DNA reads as TGTGCCAGCGCCGACGGGGGAGGCGGGAGCTCCTACAATGAGCAGTTCTTC. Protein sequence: CASADGGGGSSYNEQFF.